The count of the clone carrying this TCR beta chain is one. This record belongs to a study of T cells in localized non-small cell lung cancer. The V end was cut by 1 base, the J end by 0 bases, with 20 bases between. Germline lookup yields CDR1 SGDLS and CDR2 YYNGEE. This CDR3 is 20 amino acids long. Some clones are missing from TCRdb's copy, which holds only in-frame ones; the method was immunoSEQ multiplex PCR. Of about 52,000 clones listed, more than 85% are singletons. The chain uses TRBV9 and TRBJ2-6; D is perhaps TRBD1 (6 bases). The sequence came from a female donor with stage II lung adenocarcinoma. The sample in question was PBMCs, obtained before any cancer treatment. The CDR3 loop reads CASSVSPLSGGYSGANVLTF. Here the CDR3 DNA reads TGTGCCAGCAGCGTAAGCCCTCTTAGTGGGGGCTACTCTGGGGCCAACGTCCTGACTTTC.